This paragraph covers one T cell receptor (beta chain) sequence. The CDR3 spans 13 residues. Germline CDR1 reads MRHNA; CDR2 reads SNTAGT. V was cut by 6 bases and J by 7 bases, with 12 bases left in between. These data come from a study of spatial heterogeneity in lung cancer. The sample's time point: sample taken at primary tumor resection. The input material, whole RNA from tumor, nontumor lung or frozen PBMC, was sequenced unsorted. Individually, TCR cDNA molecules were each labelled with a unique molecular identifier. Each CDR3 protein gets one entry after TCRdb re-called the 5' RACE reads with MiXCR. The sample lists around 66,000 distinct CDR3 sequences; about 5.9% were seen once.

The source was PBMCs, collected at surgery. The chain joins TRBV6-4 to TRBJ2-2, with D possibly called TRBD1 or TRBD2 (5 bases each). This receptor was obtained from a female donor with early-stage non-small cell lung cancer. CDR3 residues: CASRGQEGGELFF. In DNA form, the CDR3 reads TGTGCCAGCAGAGGACAAGAGGGCGGGGAGCTGTTTTTT.